The 22 T cell receptor beta chains given below trace back to one sample, sequenced in a study of shared clonotypes between healthy human individuals. Naive CD8 cells were CD45RO-negative, positively selected for CCR7, excluding terminally differentiated effector memory CD45RA+ cells. TCRdb's table, derived via immunoSEQ multiplex PCR, lists solely in-frame clones and lacks some. The repertoire holds some 2,100,000 clones, with about 92% as singletons. The sequenced sample was naive CD8+ T cells from PBMCs. These receptors originate from a man in his late teens or twenties in good health. Some clones in this sample may be carry-over from other donors' samples.

The genes are TRBV16 and TRBJ2-3; TRBD1 or TRBD2 may be the D gene (5 bases each). CDR3 length: 14 residues. The germline V gene encodes CDR1 KGHSY and CDR2 FQNENV. V lost 4 bases and J 9 bases, leaving 17 bases between the germline ends. As DNA, the CDR3 is TGTGCCAGCAGCCCGGGGACCGACCGGGGCACGCAGTATTTT. It specifies CASSPGTDRGTQYF.

CDR3 region: CASEGRETQYF. CDR3 in DNA: TGCGCCAGCGAAGGTAGAGAGACCCAGTACTTC. This sequence joins TRBV10-1 and TRBJ2-5, with D unclear. The germline gives CDR1 WNHNN, CDR2 SYGVQD (reference sequence). Deletions cut 8 bases from V and 4 bases from J, with 8 bases between. This CDR3 contains 11 residues.

V and J are TRBV5-5 and TRBJ2-3; a weak D match, TRBD2 (5 bases). Germline CDR1 reads SGHKS; CDR2 reads YYEKEE (reference sequence). V lost 0 bases, J lost 2 bases, and 10 bases lay in between. The CDR3 sequence is 15 residues long. For the CDR3, the DNA is TGTGCCAGCAGCTTGGGGGAGACATCCACAGATACGCAGTATTTT. Encoded protein: CASSLGETSTDTQYF.

This CDR3 is CASSLGAGWNTGELFF. The CDR3 nucleotides read TGTGCCAGCAGCTTAGGGGCGGGATGGAACACCGGGGAGCTGTTTTTT. This chain connects TRBV11-2 to TRBJ2-2, with a possible D match to TRBD2 (6 bases). CDR3 length: 16 residues. Deletions cut 1 base from V and 1 base from J, with 10 bases between. Germline CDR1 reads SGHAT; CDR2 reads FQNNGV.

This clone was recorded once. The chain has TRBV10-3 and TRBJ2-2; 10 bases fit TRBD2. Germline values: CDR1 ENHRY, CDR2 SYGVKD. Trimming cost V 6 bases and J 7 bases; bases outside gene matches: 8. This CDR3 is built from 15 residues. CDR3 protein: CAIRLAGLKNGELFF. CDR3 coding DNA: TGTGCCATCAGACTAGCGGGACTAAAAAACGGGGAGCTGTTTTTT.

This chain links TRBV7-3 with TRBJ2-2; D unclear. V lost 0 bases, J lost 4 bases, and 15 bases lay in between. The CDR3 consists of 17 residues. Looked up from germline, CDR1 is SGHTA and CDR2 is FQGTGA. CDR3: CASSLTFSHRGTGELFF. CDR3 in DNA: TGTGCCAGCAGCTTAACGTTCTCCCACCGTGGCACCGGGGAGCTGTTTTTT. Full variable domain (outside the CDR3, taken from reference TRBV7-3 and TRBJ2-2): GAGVSQTPSNKVTEKGKYVELRCDPISGHTALYWYRQSLGQGPEFLIYFQGTGAADDSGLPNDRFFAVRPEGSVSTLKIQRTERGDSAVYLCASSLTFSHRGTGELFFGEGSRLTVL.

The chain is built from TRBV27 and TRBJ2-2; D perhaps matches TRBD1 (6 bases). Per germline, CDR1 MNHEY and CDR2 SMNVEV (reference sequence). The CDR3 runs 16 residues. V lost 5 bases to trimming and J lost 4 bases, with 17 bases between them. CDR3: CASSLGTPRGTGELFF. The CDR3 DNA reads as TGTGCCAGCAGTCTAGGGACACCCAGGGGCACCGGGGAGCTGTTTTTT.

The chain carries TRBV5-1 and TRBJ2-1; D may be TRBD2 (5 bases). Germline V gene data show CDR1 as SGHRS and CDR2 as YFSETQ. The CDR3 length is 13 residues. The V and J ends lost 3 bases and 3 bases respectively, with 7 bases between them. The CDR3 here is CASSSEGYNEQFF. CDR3 in DNA: TGCGCCAGCAGCTCCGAGGGCTACAATGAGCAGTTCTTC.

J is TRBJ2-3 and V is TRBV9; D is perhaps TRBD2 (5 bases). The CDR3 loop spans 14 amino acids. In germline, CDR1 is SGDLS, CDR2 YYNGEE. V was trimmed by 3 bases and J by 4 bases, leaving 12 bases between them. The CDR3 bases are TGTGCCAGCAGCGCCCCGGTCGGGGCAGATACGCAGTATTTT. It yields the protein CASSAPVGADTQYF.

The rearrangement uses TRBV27 and TRBJ2-7, with TRBD1 as a possible D gene (6 bases). Deletions cut 2 bases from V and 3 bases from J, with 11 bases between. Germline-derived CDR1 and CDR2 are MNHEY and SMNVEV (reference sequence). This CDR3 is 14 amino acids long. CDR3 region: CASSLVGTYYEQYF. CDR3 nucleotide sequence: TGTGCCAGCAGTTTAGTCGGGACATACTACGAGCAGTACTTC.

The V and J genes are TRBV13 and TRBJ2-5, with 7 bases lining up with TRBD1. Germline CDR1 and CDR2: PRHDT and FYEKMQ (reference sequence). The CDR3 has 14 amino acids. The ends lost 5 bases at V and 2 bases at J; junction bases unmatched: 5. CDR3 coding DNA: TGTGCCAGCAGCGCCCGACAGGGTCAAGAGACCCAGTACTTC. It yields the protein CASSARQGQETQYF.

This sequence joins TRBV7-6 and TRBJ2-7; 8 nucleotides match TRBD2. This CDR3 contains 14 residues. Unmatched junction bases numbered 8, after V lost 5 bases and J lost 5 bases. Germline CDR1 SGHVS, CDR2 FNYEAQ. The CDR3 is CASSLTGRGDEQYF. CDR3 nucleotides: TGTGCCAGCAGCCTGACGGGGCGGGGGGACGAGCAGTACTTC.

V usage is TRBV7-2 and J usage is TRBJ1-3; weak D call: TRBD1 (6 bases). Germline CDR1 is SGHTA and CDR2 is FQGNSA. The CDR3 extends over 17 amino acids. Trimming removed 5 bases from V and 0 bases from J, with 17 bases in between. The CDR3 is CASSGRVGTHSGNTIYF. The CDR3, as DNA: TGTGCCAGCAGCGGACGTGTGGGGACACACTCTGGAAACACCATATATTTT. Supplemented by reference TRBV7-2 and TRBJ1-3, the full variable domain reads GAGVSQSPSNKVTEKGKDVELRCDPISGHTALYWYRQSLGQGLEFLIYFQGNSAPDKSGLPSDRFSAERTGGSVSTLTIQRTQQEDSAVYLCASSGRVGTHSGNTIYFGEGSWLTVV.

CDR3 protein: CASSPRGSVNEQFF. In nucleotides, the CDR3 is TGTGCCAGCAGCCCCCGGGGGTCGGTCAATGAGCAGTTCTTC. The chain recombines TRBV9 with TRBJ2-1, with D possibly being TRBD2 (6 bases). V was trimmed by 4 bases and J by 6 bases, leaving 14 bases between them. The V gene's germline CDR1 is SGDLS and CDR2 YYNGEE. CDR3 length: 14 residues.

The chain is built from TRBV19 and TRBJ2-7, with a weak D call TRBD2 (7 bases). V lost 3 bases and J 5 bases, leaving 14 bases between the germline ends. This CDR3 contains 14 residues. Germline values: CDR1 LNHDA, CDR2 SQIVND (reference sequence). The CDR3 coding sequence is TGTGCCAGTAGTATGGTCGGGGGGCGCGACGAGCAGTACTTC. This translates into CASSMVGGRDEQYF. Drawing the rest from reference TRBV19 and TRBJ2-7, the complete variable domain is DGGITQSPKYLFRKEGQNVTLSCEQNLNHDAMYWYRQDPGQGLRLIYYSQIVNDFQKGDIAEGYSVSREKKESFPLTVTSAQKNPTAFYLCASSMVGGRDEQYFGPGTRLTVT.

This clone was found once. The genes are TRBV15 and TRBJ1-2; 7 bases agree with TRBD1. CDR1 and CDR2 (germline): LNHNV, YYDKDF (reference sequence). J lost 7 bases, V lost 8 bases, and 10 bases had no gene match. This CDR3 is 13 amino acids long. CDR3 loop: CATQDRTTGGYTF. CDR3 bases: TGTGCCACCCAGGACAGGACCACGGGTGGCTACACCTTC. The variable domain in full, completed from reference TRBV15 and TRBJ1-2, reads DAMVIQNPRYQVTQFGKPVTLSCSQTLNHNVMYWYQQKSSQAPKLLFHYYDKDFNNEADTPDNFQSRRPNTSFCFLDIRSPGLGDTAMYLCATQDRTTGGYTFGSGTRLTVV.

This chain links TRBV7-9 with TRBJ2-7; D possibly uses TRBD1 or TRBD2 (6 bases each). V dropped 4 bases and J dropped 5 bases, with 21 bases sitting between them. Germline V CDR1 and CDR2: SEHNR, FQNEAQ (reference sequence). The CDR3 length is 16 residues. This CDR3 reads CASSSRPGAVNDEQYF. The DNA of the CDR3 is TGTGCCAGCAGCTCACGACCGGGGGCGGTTAACGACGAGCAGTACTTC.

The J gene is TRBJ2-1, the V gene TRBV7-6; 8 nucleotides align to TRBD2. The ends lost 3 bases at V and 9 bases at J; junction bases unmatched: 13. This CDR3 contains 16 residues. Germline CDR1 is SGHVS and CDR2 is FNYEAQ. The CDR3 DNA sequence: TGTGCCAGCAGCTTCGCAGCGGGAGAGGGGGTGGGTGAGCAGTTCTTC. Protein: CASSFAAGEGVGEQFF.

The chain employs TRBV19 and TRBJ2-7, with TRBD2 matching over 7 bases. This CDR3 has 14 residues. CDR1 and CDR2 (germline): LNHDA, SQIVND (reference sequence). Germline trimming cut 8 bases from V and 0 bases from J; bases unmatched to any gene: 7. CDR3 DNA: TGTGCCAGTCAAACTAGCGATCGCTCCTACGAGCAGTACTTC. This translates into CASQTSDRSYEQYF.

The chain has TRBV2 and TRBJ2-1, with 10 nucleotides matching TRBD2. The ends lost 4 bases at V and 4 bases at J; junction bases unmatched: 7. This CDR3 contains 16 residues. The germline gives CDR1 SNHLY, CDR2 FYNNEI. Written as DNA, the CDR3 is TGTGCCAGCAGTGTACAGCGGGAGGGTTTTTACAATGAGCAGTTCTTC. Translating it yields CASSVQREGFYNEQFF.

The chain employs TRBV29-1 and TRBJ2-2; D unclear. Per the germline V gene, CDR1 is SQVTM and CDR2 is ANQGSEA. This CDR3 contains 12 residues. V lost 4 bases and J 5 bases, leaving 8 bases between the germline ends. The CDR3: CSVGVATGELFF. The CDR3 DNA reads as TGCAGCGTTGGCGTTGCTACCGGGGAGCTGTTTTTT.

The chain is built from TRBV27 and TRBJ2-7; weak D call: TRBD1 (5 bases). V lost 5 bases to trimming and J lost 1 base, with 12 bases between them. Per germline, CDR1 MNHEY and CDR2 SMNVEV (reference sequence). The CDR3 covers 14 residues. DNA for the CDR3: TGTGCCAGCAGTCCTTTGACAGCTTCCTACGAGCAGTACTTC. Translating gives CASSPLTASYEQYF.